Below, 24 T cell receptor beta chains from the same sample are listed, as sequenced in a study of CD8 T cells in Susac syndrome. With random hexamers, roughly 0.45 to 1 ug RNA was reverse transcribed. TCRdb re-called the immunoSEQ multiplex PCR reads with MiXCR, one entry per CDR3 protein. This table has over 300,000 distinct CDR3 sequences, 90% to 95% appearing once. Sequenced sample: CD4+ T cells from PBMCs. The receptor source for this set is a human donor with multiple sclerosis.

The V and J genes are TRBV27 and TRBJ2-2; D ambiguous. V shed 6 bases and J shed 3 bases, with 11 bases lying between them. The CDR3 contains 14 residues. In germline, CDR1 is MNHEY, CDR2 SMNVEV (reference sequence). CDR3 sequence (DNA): TGTGCCAGCAGAAAAATCACATACACCGGGGAGCTGTTTTTT. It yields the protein CASRKITYTGELFF.

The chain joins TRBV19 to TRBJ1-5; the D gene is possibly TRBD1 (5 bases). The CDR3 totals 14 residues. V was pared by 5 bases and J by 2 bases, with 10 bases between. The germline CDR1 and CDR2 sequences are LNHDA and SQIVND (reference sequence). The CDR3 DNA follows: TGTGCCAGTAGTCCGCAGGGCGGCAATCAGCCCCAGCATTTT. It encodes CASSPQGGNQPQHF.

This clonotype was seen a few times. CDR3 sequence reads: CASSSFQFGANVLTF. The CDR3, as DNA: TGTGCCAGCAGCTCGTTCCAATTTGGGGCCAACGTCCTGACTTTC. The chain couples TRBV5-4 to TRBJ2-6, with D uncertain. The CDR3 has 15 residues. Germline values: CDR1 SGHNT, CDR2 YYREEE (reference sequence). Trimming removed 3 bases from V and 3 bases from J, with 10 bases in between.

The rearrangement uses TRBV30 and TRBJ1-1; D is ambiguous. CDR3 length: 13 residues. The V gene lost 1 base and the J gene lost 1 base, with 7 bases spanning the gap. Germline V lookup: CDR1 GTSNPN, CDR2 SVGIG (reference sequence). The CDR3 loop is CAWSGQRNTEAFF. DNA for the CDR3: TGTGCCTGGAGTGGCCAGCGGAACACTGAAGCTTTCTTT.

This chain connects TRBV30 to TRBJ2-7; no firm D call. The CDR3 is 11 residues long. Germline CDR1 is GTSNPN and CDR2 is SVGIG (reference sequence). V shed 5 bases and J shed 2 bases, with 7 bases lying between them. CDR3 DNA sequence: TGTGCCTGGGACACCCCCTACGAGCAGTACTTC. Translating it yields CAWDTPYEQYF. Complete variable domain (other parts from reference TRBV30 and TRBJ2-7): SQTIHQWPATLVQPVGSPLSLECTVEGTSNPNLYWYRQAAGRGLQLLFYSVGIGQISSEVPQNLSASRPQDRQFILSSKKLLLSDSGFYLCAWDTPYEQYFGPGTRLTVT.

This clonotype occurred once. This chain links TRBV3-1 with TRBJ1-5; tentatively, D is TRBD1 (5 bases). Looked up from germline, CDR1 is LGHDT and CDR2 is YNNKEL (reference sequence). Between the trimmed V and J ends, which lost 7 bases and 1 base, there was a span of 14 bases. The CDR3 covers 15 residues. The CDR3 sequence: CASNPGRQSNQPQHF. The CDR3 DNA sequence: TGTGCCAGCAACCCCGGACGACAGAGCAATCAGCCCCAGCATTTT. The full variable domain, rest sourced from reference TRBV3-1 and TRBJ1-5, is DTAVSQTPKYLVTQMGNDKSIKCEQNLGHDTMYWYKQDSKKFLKIMFSYNNKELIINETVPNRFSPKSPDKAHLNLHINSLELGDSAVYFCASNPGRQSNQPQHFGDGTRLSIL.

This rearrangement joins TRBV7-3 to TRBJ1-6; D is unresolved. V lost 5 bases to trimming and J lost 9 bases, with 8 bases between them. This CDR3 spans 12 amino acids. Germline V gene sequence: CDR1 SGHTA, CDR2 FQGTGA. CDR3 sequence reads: CASSPYCSPLHF. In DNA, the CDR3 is TGTGCCAGCAGCCCTTATTGTTCACCCCTCCACTTT.

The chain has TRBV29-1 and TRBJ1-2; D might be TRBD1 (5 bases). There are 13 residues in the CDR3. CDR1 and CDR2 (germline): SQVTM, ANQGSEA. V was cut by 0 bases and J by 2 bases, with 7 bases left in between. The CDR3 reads CSVEEGVNYGYTF. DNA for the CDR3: TGCAGCGTTGAAGAAGGGGTAAACTATGGCTACACCTTC. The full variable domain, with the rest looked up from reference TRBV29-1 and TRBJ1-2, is SAVISQKPSRDICQRGTSLTIQCQVDSQVTMMFWYRQQPGQSLTLIATANQGSEATYESGFVIDKFPISRPNLTFSTLTVSNMSPEDSSIYLCSVEEGVNYGYTFGSGTRLTVV.

The CDR3 sequence: CSASRTSGTSGRARNEQFF. The CDR3 nucleotides read TGCAGTGCTAGCCGAACTTCCGGGACTAGCGGGAGGGCGCGAAATGAGCAGTTCTTC. V is TRBV20-1 and J is TRBJ2-1, with TRBD2 identical over 16 bases. With 3 bases clipped from V and 7 bases from J, the junction kept 15 bases outside the gene matches. The CDR3 has 19 amino acids. The germline V gene has CDR1 DFQATT and CDR2 SNEGSKA (reference sequence).

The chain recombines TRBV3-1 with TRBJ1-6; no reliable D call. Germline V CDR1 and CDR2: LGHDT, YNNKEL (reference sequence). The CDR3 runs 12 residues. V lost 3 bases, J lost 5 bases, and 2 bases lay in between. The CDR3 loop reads CASSHNNSPLHF. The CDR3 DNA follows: TGTGCCAGCAGCCATAATAATTCACCCCTCCACTTT.

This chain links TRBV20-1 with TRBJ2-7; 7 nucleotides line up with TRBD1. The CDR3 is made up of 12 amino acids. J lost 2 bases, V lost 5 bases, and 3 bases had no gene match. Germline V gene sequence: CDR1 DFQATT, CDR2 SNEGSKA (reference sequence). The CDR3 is CSAPGTAYEQYF. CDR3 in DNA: TGCAGTGCTCCCGGGACAGCCTACGAGCAGTACTTC.

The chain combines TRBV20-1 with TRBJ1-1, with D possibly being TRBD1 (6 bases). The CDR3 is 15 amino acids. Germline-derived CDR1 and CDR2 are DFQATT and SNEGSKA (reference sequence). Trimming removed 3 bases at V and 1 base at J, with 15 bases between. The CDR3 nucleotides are TGCAGTGCTAGCCACAGGGCCGTAGGGAACACTGAAGCTTTCTTT. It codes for CSASHRAVGNTEAFF.

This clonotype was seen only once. Here the CDR3 reads CAWSVGSENGYTF. CDR3 coding DNA: TGTGCCTGGAGTGTAGGGTCGGAGAATGGCTACACCTTC. The V gene is TRBV30, the J gene TRBJ1-2; D uncertain. Germline CDR1 GTSNPN, CDR2 SVGIG (reference sequence). This CDR3 contains 13 residues. Trimming cost V 0 bases and J 6 bases, with 11 bases left between them.

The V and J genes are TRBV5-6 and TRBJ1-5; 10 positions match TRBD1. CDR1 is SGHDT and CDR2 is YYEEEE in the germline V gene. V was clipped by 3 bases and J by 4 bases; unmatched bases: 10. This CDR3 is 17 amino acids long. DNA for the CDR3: TGTGCCAGCAGCTCCTTTCTGGGGACAGGGGTGAATCAGCCCCAGCATTTT. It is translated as CASSSFLGTGVNQPQHF. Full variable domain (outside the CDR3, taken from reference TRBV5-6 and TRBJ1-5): DAGVTQSPTHLIKTRGQQVTLRCSPKSGHDTVSWYQQALGQGPQFIFQYYEEEERQRGNFPDRFSGHQFPNYSSELNVNALLLGDSALYLCASSSFLGTGVNQPQHFGDGTRLSIL.

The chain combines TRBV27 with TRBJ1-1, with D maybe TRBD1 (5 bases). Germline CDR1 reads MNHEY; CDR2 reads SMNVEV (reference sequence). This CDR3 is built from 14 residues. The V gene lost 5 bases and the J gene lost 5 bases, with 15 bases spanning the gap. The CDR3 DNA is TGTGCCAGCAGTCCCCCAGCGAGGGGAACTGAAGCTTTCTTT. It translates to CASSPPARGTEAFF.

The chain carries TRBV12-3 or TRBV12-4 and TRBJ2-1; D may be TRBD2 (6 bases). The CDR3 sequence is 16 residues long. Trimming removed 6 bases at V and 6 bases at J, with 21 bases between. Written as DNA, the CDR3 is TGTGCCAGCAGCCTTGACGGACGGCGGAGGGGCAATGAGCAGTTCTTC. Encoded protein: CASSLDGRRRGNEQFF.

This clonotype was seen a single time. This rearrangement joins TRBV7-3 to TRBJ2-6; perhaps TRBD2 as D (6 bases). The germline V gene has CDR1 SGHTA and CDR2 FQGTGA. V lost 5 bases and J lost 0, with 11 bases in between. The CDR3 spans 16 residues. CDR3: CASSQGGFSGANVLTF. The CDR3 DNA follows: TGTGCCAGCAGCCAAGGAGGGTTCTCTGGGGCCAACGTCCTGACTTTC.

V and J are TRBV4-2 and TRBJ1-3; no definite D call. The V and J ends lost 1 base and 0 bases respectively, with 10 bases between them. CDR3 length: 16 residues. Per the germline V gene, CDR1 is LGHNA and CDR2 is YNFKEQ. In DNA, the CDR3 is TGTGCCAGCAGCCAAGTTGGGTCCCCCTCTGGAAACACCATATATTTT. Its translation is CASSQVGSPSGNTIYF.

The CDR3 loop reads CASSYPETQYF. The CDR3 nucleotides read TGTGCCAGCAGTTACCCAGAGACCCAGTACTTC. This sequence joins TRBV6-2 or TRBV6-3 and TRBJ2-5; D call uncertain. Germline V CDR1 and CDR2: MNHEY, SVGEGT. Trimming removed 2 bases at V and 4 bases at J, with 2 bases between. This CDR3 comprises 11 residues.

The DNA of the CDR3 is TGTGCCAGCAGCTTGGCACTAGGGGCATACAATGAGCAGTTCTTC. Residues: CASSLALGAYNEQFF. The chain links TRBV7-9 to TRBJ2-1, with D tentatively TRBD1 or TRBD2 (5 bases each). Germline lookup yields CDR1 SEHNR and CDR2 FQNEAQ (reference sequence). The CDR3 loop spans 15 amino acids. Trimming removed 3 bases from V and 4 bases from J, with 13 bases in between.

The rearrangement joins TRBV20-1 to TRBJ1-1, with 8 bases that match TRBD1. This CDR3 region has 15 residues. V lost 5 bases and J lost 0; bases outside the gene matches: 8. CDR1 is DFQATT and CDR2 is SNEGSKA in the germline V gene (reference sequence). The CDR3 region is CSAQMTGDLNTEAFF. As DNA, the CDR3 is TGCAGTGCTCAGATGACAGGGGACTTGAACACTGAAGCTTTCTTT.

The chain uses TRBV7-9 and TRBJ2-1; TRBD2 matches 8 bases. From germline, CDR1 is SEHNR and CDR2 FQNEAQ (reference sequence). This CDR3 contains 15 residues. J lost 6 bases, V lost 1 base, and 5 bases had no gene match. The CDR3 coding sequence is TGTGCCAGCAGCTTAGAGGGACTAGTAGTCAATGAGCAGTTCTTC. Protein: CASSLEGLVVNEQFF.

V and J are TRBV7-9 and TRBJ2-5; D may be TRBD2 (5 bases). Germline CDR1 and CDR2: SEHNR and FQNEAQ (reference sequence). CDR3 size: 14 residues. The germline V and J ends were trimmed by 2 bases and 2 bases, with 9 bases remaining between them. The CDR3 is CASSLRAVQETQYF. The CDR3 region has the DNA TGTGCCAGCAGCTTAAGAGCGGTACAAGAGACCCAGTACTTC. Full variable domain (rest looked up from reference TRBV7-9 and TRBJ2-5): DTGVSQNPRHKITKRGQNVTFRCDPISEHNRLYWYRQTLGQGPEFLTYFQNEAQLEKSRLLSDRFSAERPKGSFSTLEIQRTEQGDSAMYLCASSLRAVQETQYFGPGTRLLVL.

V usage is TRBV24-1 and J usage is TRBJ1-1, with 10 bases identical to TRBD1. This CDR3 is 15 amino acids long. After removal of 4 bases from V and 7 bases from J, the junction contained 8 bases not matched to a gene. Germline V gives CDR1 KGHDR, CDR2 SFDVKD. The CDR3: CATSDTDRGPGEAFF. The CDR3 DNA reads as TGTGCCACCAGTGACACAGACAGGGGGCCTGGTGAAGCTTTCTTT.